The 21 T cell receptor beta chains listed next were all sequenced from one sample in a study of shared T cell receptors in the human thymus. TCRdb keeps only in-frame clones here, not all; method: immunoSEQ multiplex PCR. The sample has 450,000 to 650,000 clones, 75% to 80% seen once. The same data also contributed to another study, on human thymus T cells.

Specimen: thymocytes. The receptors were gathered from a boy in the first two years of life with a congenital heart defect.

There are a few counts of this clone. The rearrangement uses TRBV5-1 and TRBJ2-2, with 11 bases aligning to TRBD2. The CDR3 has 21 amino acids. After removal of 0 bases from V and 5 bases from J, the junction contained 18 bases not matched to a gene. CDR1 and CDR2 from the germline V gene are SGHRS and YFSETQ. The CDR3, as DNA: TGCGCCAGCAGCTTGGCCAGCGGACTAGCGGGTCCCAAGGAGGGTACCGGGGAGCTGTTTTTT. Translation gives CASSLASGLAGPKEGTGELFF.

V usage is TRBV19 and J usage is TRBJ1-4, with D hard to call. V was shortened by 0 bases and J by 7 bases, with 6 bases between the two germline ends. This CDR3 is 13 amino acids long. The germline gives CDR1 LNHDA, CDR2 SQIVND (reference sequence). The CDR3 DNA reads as TGTGCCAGTAGTATAGATGACACTGAAAAACTGTTTTTT. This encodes CASSIDDTEKLFF.

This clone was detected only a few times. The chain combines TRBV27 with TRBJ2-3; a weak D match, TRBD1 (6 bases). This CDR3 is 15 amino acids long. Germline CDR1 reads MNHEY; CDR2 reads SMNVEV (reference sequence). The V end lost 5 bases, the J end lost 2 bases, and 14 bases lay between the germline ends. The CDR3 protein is CASSPRTVDTDTQYF. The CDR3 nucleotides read TGTGCCAGCAGTCCCCGGACAGTGGACACAGATACGCAGTATTTT.

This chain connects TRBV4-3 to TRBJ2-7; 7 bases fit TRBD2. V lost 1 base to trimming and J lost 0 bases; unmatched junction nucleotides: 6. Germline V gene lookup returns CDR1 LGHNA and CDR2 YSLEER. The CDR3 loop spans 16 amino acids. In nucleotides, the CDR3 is TGCGCCAGCAGCCAAGGAAGCGGGGCGAGCTCCTACGAGCAGTACTTC. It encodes CASSQGSGASSYEQYF.

For the CDR3, the DNA is TGTGCCAGCTCTCCGGGACAGGGGGCTATCGAGCAGTACTTC. This translates into CASSPGQGAIEQYF. This chain connects TRBV7-8 to TRBJ2-7, with 12 positions matching TRBD1. There are 14 residues in the CDR3. The V and J ends lost 8 bases and 6 bases, in that order; junction bases with no gene match: 8. CDR1 and CDR2 from the germline V gene are SGHVS and FQNEAQ.

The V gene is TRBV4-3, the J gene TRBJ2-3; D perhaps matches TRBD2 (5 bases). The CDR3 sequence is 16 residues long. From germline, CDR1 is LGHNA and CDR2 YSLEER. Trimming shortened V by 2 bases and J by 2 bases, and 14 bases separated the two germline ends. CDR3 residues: CASSQLGGSNTDTQYF. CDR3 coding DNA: TGCGCCAGCAGCCAACTCGGTGGGAGTAACACAGATACGCAGTATTTT.

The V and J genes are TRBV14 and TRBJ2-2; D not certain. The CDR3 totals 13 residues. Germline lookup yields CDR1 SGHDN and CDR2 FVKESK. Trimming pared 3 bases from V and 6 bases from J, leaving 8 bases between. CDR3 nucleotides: TGTGCCAGCAGCCAGTTACGGGCCGGGGAGCTGTTTTTT. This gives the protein CASSQLRAGELFF.

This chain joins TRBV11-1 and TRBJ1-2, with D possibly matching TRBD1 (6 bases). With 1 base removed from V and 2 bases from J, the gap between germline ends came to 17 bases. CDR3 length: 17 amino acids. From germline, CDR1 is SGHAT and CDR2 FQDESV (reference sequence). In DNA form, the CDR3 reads TGTGCCAGCAGCTTAGGGGGGACACGAAGATTAAACTATGGCTACACCTTC. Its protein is CASSLGGTRRLNYGYTF.

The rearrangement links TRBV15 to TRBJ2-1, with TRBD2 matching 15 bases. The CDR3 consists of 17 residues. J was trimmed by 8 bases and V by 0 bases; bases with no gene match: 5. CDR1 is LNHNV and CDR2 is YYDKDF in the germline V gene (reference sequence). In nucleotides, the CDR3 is TGTGCCACCAGCAGAGATGGGACTAGCGGGAGGAGCGATGAGCAGTTCTTC. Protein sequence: CATSRDGTSGRSDEQFF.

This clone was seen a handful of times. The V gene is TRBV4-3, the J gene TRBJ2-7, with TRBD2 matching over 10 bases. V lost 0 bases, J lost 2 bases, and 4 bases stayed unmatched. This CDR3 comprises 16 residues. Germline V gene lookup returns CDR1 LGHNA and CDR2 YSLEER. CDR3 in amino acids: CASSQDEAGGTYEQYF. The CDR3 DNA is TGCGCCAGCAGCCAAGATGAAGCGGGAGGGACCTACGAGCAGTACTTC.

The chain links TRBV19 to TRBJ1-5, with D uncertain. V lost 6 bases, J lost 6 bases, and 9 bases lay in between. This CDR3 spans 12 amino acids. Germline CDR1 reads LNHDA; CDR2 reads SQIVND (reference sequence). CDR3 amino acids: CASSTAGQPQHF. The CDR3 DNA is TGTGCCAGTAGCACAGCGGGTCAGCCCCAGCATTTT.

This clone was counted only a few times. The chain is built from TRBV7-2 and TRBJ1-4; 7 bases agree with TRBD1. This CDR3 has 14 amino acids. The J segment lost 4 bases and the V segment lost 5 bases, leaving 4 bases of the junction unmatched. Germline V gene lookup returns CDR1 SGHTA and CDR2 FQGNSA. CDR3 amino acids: CASSLTGSNEKLFF. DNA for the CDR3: TGTGCCAGCAGCCTGACAGGGAGTAATGAAAAACTGTTTTTT.

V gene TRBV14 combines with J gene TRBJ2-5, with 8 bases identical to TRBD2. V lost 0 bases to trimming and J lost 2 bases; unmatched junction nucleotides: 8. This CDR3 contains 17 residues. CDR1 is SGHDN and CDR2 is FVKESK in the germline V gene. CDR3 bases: TGTGCCAGCAGCCAAGATCTGATTAGCGGGAAGCAAGAGACCCAGTACTTC. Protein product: CASSQDLISGKQETQYF.

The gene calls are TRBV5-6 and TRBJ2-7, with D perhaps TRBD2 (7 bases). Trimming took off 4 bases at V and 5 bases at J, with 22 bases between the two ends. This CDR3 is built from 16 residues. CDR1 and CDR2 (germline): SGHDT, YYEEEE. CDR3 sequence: CASSRGVPGGRNEQYF. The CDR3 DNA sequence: TGTGCCAGCAGCCGGGGAGTCCCGGGGGGCAGAAACGAGCAGTACTTC. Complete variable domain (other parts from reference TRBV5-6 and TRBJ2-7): DAGVTQSPTHLIKTRGQQVTLRCSPKSGHDTVSWYQQALGQGPQFIFQYYEEEERQRGNFPDRFSGHQFPNYSSELNVNALLLGDSALYLCASSRGVPGGRNEQYFGPGTRLTVT.

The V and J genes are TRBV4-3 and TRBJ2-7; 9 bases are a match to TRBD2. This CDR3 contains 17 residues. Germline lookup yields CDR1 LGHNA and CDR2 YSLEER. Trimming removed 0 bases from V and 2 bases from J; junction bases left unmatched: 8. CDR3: CASSQDQGLAFTYEQYF. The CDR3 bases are TGCGCCAGCAGCCAAGATCAGGGACTAGCATTCACCTACGAGCAGTACTTC.

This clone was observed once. The CDR3: CASSFEREGQKETQYF. The CDR3 nucleotides read TGCGCCAGCAGCTTCGAGCGGGAGGGCCAGAAAGAGACCCAGTACTTC. This rearrangement joins TRBV5-1 to TRBJ2-5; 10 nucleotides align to TRBD2. CDR3 length: 16 amino acids. After removal of 2 bases from V and 3 bases from J, the junction contained 7 bases not matched to a gene. In germline, CDR1 is SGHRS, CDR2 YFSETQ.

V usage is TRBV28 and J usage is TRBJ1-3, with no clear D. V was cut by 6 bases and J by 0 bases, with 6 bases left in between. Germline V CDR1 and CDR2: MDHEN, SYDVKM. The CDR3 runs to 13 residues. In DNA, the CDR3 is TGTGCCAGCAGCGGGGACTCTGGAAACACCATATATTTT. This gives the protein CASSGDSGNTIYF.

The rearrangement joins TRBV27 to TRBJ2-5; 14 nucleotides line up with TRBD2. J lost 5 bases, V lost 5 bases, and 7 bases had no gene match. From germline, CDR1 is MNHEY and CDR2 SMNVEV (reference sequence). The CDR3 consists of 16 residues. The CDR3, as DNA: TGTGCCAGCAGTCCACCGGGACTAGCGGGAGTTGAGACCCAGTACTTC. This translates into CASSPPGLAGVETQYF.

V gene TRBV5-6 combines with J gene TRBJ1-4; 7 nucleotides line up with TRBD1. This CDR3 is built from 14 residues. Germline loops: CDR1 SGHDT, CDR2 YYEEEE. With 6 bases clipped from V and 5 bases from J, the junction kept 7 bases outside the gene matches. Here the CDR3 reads CASNADRSNEKLFF. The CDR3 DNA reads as TGTGCCAGCAACGCGGACAGGAGCAATGAAAAACTGTTTTTT.

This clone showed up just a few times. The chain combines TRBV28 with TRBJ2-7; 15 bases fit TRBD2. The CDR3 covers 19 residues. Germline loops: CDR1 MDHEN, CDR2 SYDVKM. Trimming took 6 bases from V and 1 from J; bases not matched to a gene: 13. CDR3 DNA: TGTGCCAGCAGCCTGGGTCCAGGGGGGACTAGCGGGAGGTCCTACGAGCAGTACTTC. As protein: CASSLGPGGTSGRSYEQYF.

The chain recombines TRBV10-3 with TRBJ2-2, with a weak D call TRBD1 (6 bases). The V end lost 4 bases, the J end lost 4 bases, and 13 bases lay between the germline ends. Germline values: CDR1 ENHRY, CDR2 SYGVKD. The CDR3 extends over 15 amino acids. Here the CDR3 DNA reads TGTGCCATCAGTGTCGACAGGAAGGGCACCGGGGAGCTGTTTTTT. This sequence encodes CAISVDRKGTGELFF.